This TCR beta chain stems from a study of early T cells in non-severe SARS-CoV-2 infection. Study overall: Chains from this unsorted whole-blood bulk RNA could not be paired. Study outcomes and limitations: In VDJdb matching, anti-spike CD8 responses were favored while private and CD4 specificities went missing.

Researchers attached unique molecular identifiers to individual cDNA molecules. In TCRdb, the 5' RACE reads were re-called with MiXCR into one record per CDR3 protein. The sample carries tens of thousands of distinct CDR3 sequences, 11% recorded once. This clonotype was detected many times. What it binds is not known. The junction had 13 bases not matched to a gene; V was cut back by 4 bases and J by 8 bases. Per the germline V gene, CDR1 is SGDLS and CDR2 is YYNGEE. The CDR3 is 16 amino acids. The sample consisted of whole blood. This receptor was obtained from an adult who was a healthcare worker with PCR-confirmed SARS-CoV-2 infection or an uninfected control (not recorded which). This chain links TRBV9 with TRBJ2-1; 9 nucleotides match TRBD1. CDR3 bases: TGTGCCAGCAGCCCAAGAGGAAACAGGGGGCGCGATGAGCAGTTCTTC. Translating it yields CASSPRGNRGRDEQFF. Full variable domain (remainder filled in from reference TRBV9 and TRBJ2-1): DSGVTQTPKHLITATGQRVTLRCSPRSGDLSVYWYQQSLDQGLQFLIQYYNGEERAKGNILERFSAQQFPDLHSELNLSSLELGDSALYFCASSPRGNRGRDEQFFGPGTRLTVL.